The 23 T cell receptor beta chains below come from one sample, sequenced in a study of T cell responses to AZD1222 COVID-19 vaccine. Libraries were prepared by immunoSEQ multiplex PCR; TCRdb keeps only in-frame clonotypes and omits some of them. Of approximately 140,000 clones listed, around 94% are singletons. The sequences come from peripheral blood, collected on day 0 of AZD1222 vaccination. The receptors derive from an adult in good health.

This clone came up once. The chain combines TRBV7-3 with TRBJ2-2; D tentatively reads TRBD1 or TRBD2 (7 bases each). The CDR3 totals 16 residues. Germline V gene sequence: CDR1 SGHTA, CDR2 FQGTGA. Between the trimmed V and J ends, which lost 7 bases and 1 base, there was a span of 16 bases. The CDR3 DNA sequence: TGTGCCAGCACCCCAGGGGGGGACGGGAACACCGGGGAGCTGTTTTTT. This sequence encodes CASTPGGDGNTGELFF.

The genes are TRBV19 and TRBJ2-1; D is uncertain. Trimming cost V 2 bases and J 2 bases, with 10 bases left between them. Germline V gene sequence: CDR1 LNHDA, CDR2 SQIVND (reference sequence). This CDR3 spans 15 amino acids. The chain's CDR3 is CASSISGETYNEQFF. The CDR3 DNA reads as TGTGCCAGTAGTATAAGTGGCGAAACCTACAATGAGCAGTTCTTC.

The chain has TRBV6-5 and TRBJ2-1; 9 bases are shared with TRBD1. CDR3 length: 16 amino acids. V gave up 2 bases and J gave up 1 base; unmatched junction bases: 3. Germline V lookup: CDR1 MNHEY, CDR2 SVGAGI. The CDR3 spells CASSYRGTGSYNEQFF. The CDR3 DNA reads TGTGCCAGCAGTTACCGTGGGACAGGGTCCTACAATGAGCAGTTCTTC.

This chain connects TRBV7-8 to TRBJ2-5, with 7 bases lining up with TRBD2. CDR1 and CDR2 from the germline V gene are SGHVS and FQNEAQ. V was pared by 6 bases and J by 5 bases, with 12 bases of the junction left unmatched. The length of the CDR3 is 15 residues. CDR3 loop: CASSPGRRASETQYF. DNA for the CDR3: TGTGCCAGCAGTCCCGGGAGGCGGGCGAGCGAGACCCAGTACTTC.

The V call is TRBV4-1, the J call TRBJ2-2, with 10 nucleotides matching TRBD2. V shed 2 bases and J 5 bases; nucleotides not matched to a gene: 5. Germline CDR1 reads MGHRA; CDR2 reads YSYEKL. The CDR3 loop spans 16 amino acids. CDR3 sequence reads: CASSQRSSGSTGELFF. As DNA, the CDR3 is TGCGCCAGCAGCCAACGATCTAGCGGGAGTACCGGGGAGCTGTTTTTT.

The V and J genes are TRBV7-9 and TRBJ1-6, with D perhaps matching TRBD1 (6 bases). The ends were cut back, 6 bases at V and 5 bases at J, with 11 bases in the middle. The germline gives CDR1 SEHNR, CDR2 FQNEAQ (reference sequence). This CDR3 is built from 14 residues. CDR3 sequence: CASRPDRNNSPLHF. The CDR3 DNA reads as TGTGCCAGCAGACCTGACAGGAATAATTCACCCCTCCACTTT.

The rearrangement uses TRBV25-1 and TRBJ1-2; 7 bases match TRBD1. CDR3 length equals 15 residues. The V and J ends lost 0 bases and 4 bases, in that order; junction bases with no gene match: 5. Germline values: CDR1 MGHDK, CDR2 SYGVNS. The CDR3 DNA reads as TGTGCCAGCAGTGAATATCACAGGGGAGGCTATGGCTACACCTTC. It encodes CASSEYHRGGYGYTF.

V gene TRBV6-6 combines with J gene TRBJ1-1; D is unclear. The V end was cut by 7 bases, the J end by 6 bases, with 9 bases between. CDR1 and CDR2 (germline): MNHNY, SVGAGI (reference sequence). The CDR3 has 11 residues. The CDR3 coding sequence is TGTGCCAGCACTAAGGAGTCTGAAGCTTTCTTT. This gives the protein CASTKESEAFF.

The chain joins TRBV5-6 to TRBJ2-2; the match to TRBD2 covers 8 bases. CDR3 length: 13 amino acids. J gave up 6 bases and V 4 bases, and 2 bases lay outside the gene matches. CDR1 and CDR2 from the germline V gene are SGHDT and YYEEEE. CDR3 in DNA: TGTGCCAGCAGCGGCGGGGGGCCCGGGGAGCTGTTTTTT. Residues: CASSGGGPGELFF.

This clone has a single count. The CDR3 is CASRQASNQPQHF. The CDR3 coding sequence is TGTGCCTCCCGCCAGGCTAGCAATCAGCCCCAGCATTTT. The J gene is TRBJ1-5, the V gene TRBV10-3; the D is unclear. V lost 11 bases to trimming and J lost 0 bases, with 11 bases between them. The CDR3 consists of 13 residues. Germline V lookup: CDR1 ENHRY, CDR2 SYGVKD.

The chain carries TRBV5-1 and TRBJ1-1; 7 bases agree with TRBD1. The CDR3 is 15 residues long. The germline CDR1 and CDR2 sequences are SGHRS and YFSETQ. With V trimmed by 4 bases and J by 2 bases, 8 bases remained unmatched. CDR3 region: CASSLRTGVNTEAFF. The CDR3 DNA sequence: TGCGCCAGCAGCCTTAGGACAGGAGTCAACACTGAAGCTTTCTTT.

This rearrangement joins TRBV24-1 to TRBJ2-5; perhaps TRBD2 as D (7 bases). V lost 8 bases and J lost 1, with 28 bases in between. Germline CDR1 is KGHDR and CDR2 is SFDVKD. CDR3 size: 19 residues. The CDR3 bases are TGTGCCACCAAGCCCCCGGGCGAGGGGGGGGTTAGCGTCCAAGAGACCCAGTACTTC. It specifies CATKPPGEGGVSVQETQYF.

This clone showed up just once. The chain couples TRBV30 to TRBJ1-5; the match to TRBD1 covers 9 bases. Losses at the gene ends were 1 base for V and 7 bases for J; bases not matched to a gene: 8. The CDR3 has 15 residues. Looked up from germline, CDR1 is GTSNPN and CDR2 is SVGIG (reference sequence). CDR3 protein: CAWSAGTGLRQPQHF. The CDR3 region has the DNA TGTGCCTGGAGTGCAGGGACAGGGCTAAGGCAGCCCCAGCATTTT.

The J gene is TRBJ2-3, the V gene TRBV27; D ambiguous. There are 13 residues in the CDR3. Germline values: CDR1 MNHEY, CDR2 SMNVEV (reference sequence). The V gene lost 2 bases and the J gene lost 3 bases, with 6 bases spanning the gap. CDR3 protein: CASSLMGTDTQYF. The CDR3 bases are TGTGCCAGCAGTTTAATGGGGACAGATACGCAGTATTTT.

This clone came up many times. The chain is built from TRBV19 and TRBJ2-7; TRBD2 might be the D (6 bases). This CDR3 has 11 amino acids. The germline V and J ends were trimmed by 5 bases and 5 bases, with 7 bases remaining between them. CDR1 and CDR2 from the germline V gene are LNHDA and SQIVND (reference sequence). DNA for the CDR3: TGTGCCAGTAGTCCTAGCGACGAGCAGTACGTC. Protein product: CASSPSDEQYV.

This chain connects TRBV19 to TRBJ2-3; D is uncertain. Germline CDR1 is LNHDA and CDR2 is SQIVND (reference sequence). The CDR3 is 13 residues long. Trimming pared 10 bases from V and 2 bases from J, leaving 13 bases between. The chain's CDR3 is CANGTSVTDTQYF. CDR3 nucleotide sequence: TGTGCCAACGGCACCTCAGTCACAGATACGCAGTATTTT.

J is TRBJ1-3 and V is TRBV7-9, with D unclear. Germline V lookup: CDR1 SEHNR, CDR2 FQNEAQ (reference sequence). The CDR3 spans 13 residues. The V end was cut by 5 bases, the J end by 3 bases, with 8 bases between. The CDR3, as DNA: TGTGCCAGCAGCGCCCAAGTTGGAAACACCATATATTTT. Protein sequence: CASSAQVGNTIYF.

This chain connects TRBV7-3 to TRBJ1-2; no firm D call. The CDR3 runs 15 residues. V was pared by 2 bases and J by 4 bases, with 14 bases between. From germline, CDR1 is SGHTA and CDR2 FQGTGA. This CDR3 reads CASSLFAGRSYGYTF. CDR3 nucleotides: TGTGCCAGCAGCTTATTCGCAGGTCGGAGCTATGGCTACACCTTC.

V gene TRBV28 combines with J gene TRBJ1-5, with a possible D match to TRBD1 (5 bases). V was trimmed by 6 bases and J by 5 bases, leaving 8 bases between them. The CDR3 covers 12 residues. Germline CDR1 reads MDHEN; CDR2 reads SYDVKM. CDR3 DNA sequence: TGTGCCAGCAGGGGGGGAGATCAGCCCCAGCATTTT. It is translated as CASRGGDQPQHF.

The rearrangement joins TRBV5-4 to TRBJ1-4; TRBD1 agrees at 9 bases. Germline V lookup: CDR1 SGHNT, CDR2 YYREEE (reference sequence). After removal of 2 bases from V and 10 bases from J, the junction contained 6 bases not matched to a gene. The CDR3 loop spans 14 amino acids. The CDR3, as DNA: TGTGCCAGCAGCTTAACGGACAGGGGCGGAAAACTGTTTTTT. It codes for CASSLTDRGGKLFF.

DNA for the CDR3: TGTGCCAGCAGTTCAGGCCGTGATGAGCAGTTCTTC. This encodes CASSSGRDEQFF. This chain links TRBV7-9 with TRBJ2-1; D ambiguous. Germline loops: CDR1 SEHNR, CDR2 FQNEAQ (reference sequence). The CDR3 runs to 12 residues. The V end was cut by 6 bases, the J end by 8 bases, with 11 bases between.

The chain has TRBV7-9 and TRBJ1-1; D not resolved. The V end was cut by 6 bases, the J end by 4 bases, with 15 bases between. The CDR3 is 14 residues long. Germline CDR1 and CDR2: SEHNR and FQNEAQ (reference sequence). The CDR3 sequence is CASRGPAGRTEAFF. The CDR3 nucleotides read TGTGCCAGCAGGGGTCCGGCGGGCCGCACTGAAGCTTTCTTT.

The rearrangement uses TRBV28 and TRBJ1-1; D is perhaps TRBD1 (6 bases). V gave up 6 bases and J gave up 0 bases, with 17 bases separating them. The CDR3 consists of 16 residues. Germline values: CDR1 MDHEN, CDR2 SYDVKM. The CDR3 region has the DNA TGTGCCAGCAGACGGGGCGGGGGGCGACTGAACACTGAAGCTTTCTTT. Protein product: CASRRGGGRLNTEAFF.